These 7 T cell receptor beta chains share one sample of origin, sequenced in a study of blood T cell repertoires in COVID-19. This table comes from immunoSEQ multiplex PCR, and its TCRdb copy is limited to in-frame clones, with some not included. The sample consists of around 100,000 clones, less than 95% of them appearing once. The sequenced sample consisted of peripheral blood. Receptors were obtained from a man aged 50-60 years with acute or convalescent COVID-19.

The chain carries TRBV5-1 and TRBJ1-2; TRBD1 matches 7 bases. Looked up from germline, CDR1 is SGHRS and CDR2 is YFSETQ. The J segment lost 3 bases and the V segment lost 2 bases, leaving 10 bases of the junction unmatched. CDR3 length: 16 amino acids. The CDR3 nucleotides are TGCGCCAGCAGCTTAAGTGGACAGGATCGTTACTATGGCTACACCTTC. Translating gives CASSLSGQDRYYGYTF. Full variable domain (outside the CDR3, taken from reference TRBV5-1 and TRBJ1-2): KAGVTQTPRYLIKTRGQQVTLSCSPISGHRSVSWYQQTPGQGLQFLFEYFSETQRNKGNFPGRFSGRQFSNSRSEMNVSTLELGDSALYLCASSLSGQDRYYGYTFGSGTRLTVV.

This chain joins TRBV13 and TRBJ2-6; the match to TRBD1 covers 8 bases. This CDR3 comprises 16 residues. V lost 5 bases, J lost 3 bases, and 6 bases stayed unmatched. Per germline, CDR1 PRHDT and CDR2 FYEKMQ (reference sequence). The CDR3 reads CASSISTGVGANVLTF. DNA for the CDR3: TGTGCCAGCAGCATATCGACAGGGGTTGGGGCCAACGTCCTGACTTTC.

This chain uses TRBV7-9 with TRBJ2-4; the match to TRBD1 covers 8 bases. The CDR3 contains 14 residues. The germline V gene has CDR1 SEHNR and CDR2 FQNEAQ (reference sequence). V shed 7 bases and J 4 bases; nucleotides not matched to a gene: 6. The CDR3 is CASNVQGAKNIQYF. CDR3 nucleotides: TGTGCCAGCAACGTCCAGGGGGCTAAAAACATTCAGTACTTC. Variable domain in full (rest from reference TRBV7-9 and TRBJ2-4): DTGVSQNPRHKITKRGQNVTFRCDPISEHNRLYWYRQTLGQGPEFLTYFQNEAQLEKSRLLSDRFSAERPKGSFSTLEIQRTEQGDSAMYLCASNVQGAKNIQYFGAGTRLSVL.

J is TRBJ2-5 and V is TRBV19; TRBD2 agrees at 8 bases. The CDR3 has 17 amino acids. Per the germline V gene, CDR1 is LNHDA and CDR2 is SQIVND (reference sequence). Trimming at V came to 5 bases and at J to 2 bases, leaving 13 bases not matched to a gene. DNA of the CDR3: TGTGCCAGTAGTCCCATAGGGACTCAGCGGGGGCAAGAGACCCAGTACTTC. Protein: CASSPIGTQRGQETQYF.

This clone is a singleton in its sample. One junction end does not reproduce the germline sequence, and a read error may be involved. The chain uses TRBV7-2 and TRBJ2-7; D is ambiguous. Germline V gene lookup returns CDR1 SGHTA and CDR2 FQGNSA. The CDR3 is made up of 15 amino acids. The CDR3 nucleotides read TGTGCCAGCAGCTTATTCGAGGTAGTGTGGGTCTTTGAAGACTTC. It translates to CASSLFEVVWVFEDF.

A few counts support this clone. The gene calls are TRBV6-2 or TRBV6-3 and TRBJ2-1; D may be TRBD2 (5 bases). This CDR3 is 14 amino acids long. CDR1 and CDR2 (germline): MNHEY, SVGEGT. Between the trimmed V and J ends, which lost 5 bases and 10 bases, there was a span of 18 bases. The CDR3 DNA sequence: TGTGCCAGCAGTGATATACTAGGAATAGGAGAGCAGTTCTTC. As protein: CASSDILGIGEQFF.

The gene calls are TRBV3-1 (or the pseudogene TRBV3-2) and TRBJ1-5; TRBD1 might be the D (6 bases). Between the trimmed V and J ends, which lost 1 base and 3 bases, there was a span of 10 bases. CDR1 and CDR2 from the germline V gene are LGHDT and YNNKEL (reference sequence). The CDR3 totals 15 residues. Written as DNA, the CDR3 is TGTGCCAGCAGCCAAGTGGCAGGGGCCAATCAGCCCCAGCATTTT. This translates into CASSQVAGANQPQHF.